The 24 T cell receptor beta chains listed next were all sequenced from one sample in a study of shared clonotypes between healthy human individuals. Some clones are missing from TCRdb's copy, which holds only in-frame ones; the method was immunoSEQ multiplex PCR. The sample contains about 1.5 million clones, about 98% of which appear only once. Material: naive CD4+ T cells sorted from blood. The subset is: CD45RA+ positively selected. These receptors came from a man aged 30 to 39 in good health.

V gene TRBV14 combines with J gene TRBJ2-7, with TRBD1 matching 7 bases. CDR3 size: 16 residues. Germline V gene sequence: CDR1 SGHDN, CDR2 FVKESK. J was trimmed by 2 bases and V by 4 bases; bases with no gene match: 11. This chain's CDR3 is CASSLHFDRVPYEQYF. The CDR3 nucleotides read TGTGCCAGCAGCCTCCACTTTGACAGGGTTCCCTACGAGCAGTACTTC.

The chain uses TRBV6-5 and TRBJ2-5; D unresolved. CDR1 and CDR2 from the germline V gene are MNHEY and SVGAGI. The V end was cut by 7 bases, the J end by 13 bases, with 16 bases between. This CDR3 is built from 11 residues. DNA of the CDR3: TGTGCCAGCACCCGTGGTCCTCTTTGGTACTTC. Residues: CASTRGPLWYF.

The chain recombines TRBV28 with TRBJ1-1, with a possible D match to TRBD1 (5 bases). This CDR3 has 14 amino acids. CDR1 MDHEN and CDR2 SYDVKM come from the germline V gene. V was pared by 7 bases and J by 8 bases, with 20 bases between. CDR3 in DNA: TGTGCCAGCAATCCTCCGGGACGCCAAGGGGAAGCTTTCTTT. Protein product: CASNPPGRQGEAFF.

The chain uses TRBV18 and TRBJ2-7; no definite D call. Germline V gene data show CDR1 as KGHSH and CDR2 as LQKENI. The CDR3 runs 16 residues. Trimming shortened V by 4 bases and J by 1 base, and 17 bases separated the two germline ends. The CDR3 nucleotides are TGTGCCAGCTCACTCCAACCACCGGGCCGATCCTACGAGCAGTACTTC. Amino acid sequence: CASSLQPPGRSYEQYF.

A remark on this clone: One end of the junction varies from germline; a read error may be responsible. The V and J genes are TRBV7-7 and TRBJ2-3; TRBD2 aligns across 10 bases. This CDR3 spans 15 amino acids. Germline V gene data show CDR1 as SSHAT and CDR2 as FNYEAQ (reference sequence). The CDR3 protein is CASSQYPSGGDTQYF. As DNA, the CDR3 is TGTGCTAGCAGCCAATACCCTAGCGGGGGAGATACGCAGTATTTT.

The chain employs TRBV6-1 and TRBJ1-5; D is perhaps TRBD1 (6 bases). V gave up 6 bases and J gave up 5 bases, with 14 bases separating them. Germline V CDR1 and CDR2: MNHNS, SASEGT. The CDR3 is 14 amino acids. CDR3 DNA sequence: TGTGCCAGCAGCCGGGGGGGCGGGCATCAGCCCCAGCATTTT. Its protein is CASSRGGGHQPQHF.

The chain couples TRBV7-3 to TRBJ2-7; TRBD2 matches at 8 bases. CDR1 and CDR2 (germline): SGHTA, FQGTGA. This CDR3 is 14 amino acids long. V trimming: 2 bases; J trimming: 2 bases; junction bases outside the gene matches: 2. CDR3 DNA sequence: TGTGCCAGCAGCTTAGCTAGCGGGCCCTACGAGCAGTACTTC. It translates to CASSLASGPYEQYF.

This chain links TRBV5-4 with TRBJ2-1, with TRBD1 as a possible D gene (6 bases). Per germline, CDR1 SGHNT and CDR2 YYREEE (reference sequence). This CDR3 comprises 12 residues. V was shortened by 2 bases and J by 10 bases, with 10 bases between the two germline ends. The DNA for the CDR3 is TGTGCCAGCAGCTTTGGGGGCCGGGAGCAGTTCTTC. Translated: CASSFGGREQFF.

With respect to this clone: This CDR3 is also generated by other DNA sequences in the sample. The rearrangement uses TRBV18 and TRBJ2-3; D gene unclear. Germline CDR1 KGHSH, CDR2 LQKENI. This CDR3 is built from 13 residues. V lost 3 bases to trimming and J lost 2 bases, with 6 bases between them. DNA of the CDR3: TGTGCCAGCTCACCGGGGTTCACAGATACGCAGTATTTT. It specifies CASSPGFTDTQYF.

This clone is a singleton in its sample. Within the sample, other DNA sequences also encode this same CDR3. V and J are TRBV15 and TRBJ2-7, with 7 positions matching TRBD2. Germline V gives CDR1 LNHNV, CDR2 YYDKDF (reference sequence). V shed 1 base and J 0 bases; nucleotides not matched to a gene: 0. The CDR3 loop spans 14 amino acids. CDR3 sequence: CATSRGGGSYEQYF. CDR3 DNA sequence: TGTGCCACCAGCAGAGGCGGGGGCTCCTACGAGCAGTACTTC.

This chain's CDR3 is CASSPGRVLAGELFF. The DNA of the CDR3 is TGTGCCAGTAGTCCGGGCCGGGTCCTGGCCGGGGAGCTGTTTTTT. V usage is TRBV19 and J usage is TRBJ2-2; D not certain. The germline V gene encodes CDR1 LNHDA and CDR2 SQIVND (reference sequence). The V gene lost 5 bases and the J gene lost 6 bases, with 16 bases spanning the gap. The CDR3 runs to 15 residues.

This chain uses TRBV7-2 with TRBJ2-7; D possibly corresponds to TRBD2 (5 bases). Trimming pared 4 bases from V and 6 bases from J, leaving 10 bases between. Germline V gene lookup returns CDR1 SGHTA and CDR2 FQGNSA. The CDR3 sequence is 12 residues long. CDR3: CASSSTRSEQYF. The CDR3, as DNA: TGTGCCAGCAGCTCAACTAGATCCGAGCAGTACTTC.

The chain is built from TRBV28 and TRBJ2-5, with 11 bases fitting TRBD2. V shed 3 bases, J shed 1 base, and the junction held 10 bases outside the gene matches. Germline V gene data show CDR1 as MDHEN and CDR2 as SYDVKM. The CDR3 totals 18 residues. CDR3 sequence reads: CASSFDNLGTSGQETQYF. CDR3 coding DNA: TGTGCCAGCAGTTTCGACAACCTCGGGACTAGCGGCCAAGAGACCCAGTACTTC.

This rearrangement joins TRBV7-9 to TRBJ2-3, with 8 bases that match TRBD2. Unmatched junction bases numbered 6, after V lost 5 bases and J lost 2 bases. This CDR3 spans 15 amino acids. CDR1 is SEHNR, CDR2 FQNEAQ, per germline (reference sequence). The CDR3 spells CASSPGRGVTDTQYF. Written as DNA, the CDR3 is TGTGCCAGCAGCCCCGGGAGGGGGGTCACAGATACGCAGTATTTT.

The chain is built from TRBV25-1 and TRBJ2-7; the D gene is possibly TRBD2 (5 bases). The germline V gene has CDR1 MGHDK and CDR2 SYGVNS. The CDR3 is 16 residues long. The V gene lost 3 bases and the J gene lost 4 bases, with 19 bases spanning the gap. CDR3 nucleotide sequence: TGTGCCAGCAGTGACCCCGGGATAAAAAATACGTACGAGCAGTACTTC. Amino acids: CASSDPGIKNTYEQYF.

V is TRBV9 and J is TRBJ2-1; 7 nucleotides line up with TRBD1. V trimming: 3 bases; J trimming: 7 bases; junction bases outside the gene matches: 13. CDR1 SGDLS and CDR2 YYNGEE come from the germline V gene. The CDR3 loop spans 16 amino acids. The CDR3 nucleotides are TGTGCCAGCAGCGAGGGGGCCGGGGTGAATACGAATGAGCAGTTCTTC. Residues: CASSEGAGVNTNEQFF. The whole variable domain, remainder taken from reference TRBV9 and TRBJ2-1, is DSGVTQTPKHLITATGQRVTLRCSPRSGDLSVYWYQQSLDQGLQFLIQYYNGEERAKGNILERFSAQQFPDLHSELNLSSLELGDSALYFCASSEGAGVNTNEQFFGPGTRLTVL.

The chain combines TRBV19 with TRBJ2-1, with 11 bases fitting TRBD2. Germline V gene data show CDR1 as LNHDA and CDR2 as SQIVND (reference sequence). CDR3 size: 15 residues. V lost 4 bases, J lost 8 bases, and 7 bases stayed unmatched. The CDR3 region is CASSTTSGSRDEQFF. CDR3 in DNA: TGTGCCAGTAGTACAACTAGCGGGAGTAGGGATGAGCAGTTCTTC.

The chain uses TRBV6-1 and TRBJ1-2; possible D gene TRBD1, 6 bases. Between the trimmed V and J ends, which lost 2 bases and 4 bases, there was a span of 11 bases. Germline V gene data show CDR1 as MNHNS and CDR2 as SASEGT. The CDR3 loop spans 14 amino acids. CDR3 in amino acids: CASSERGTTYGYTF. DNA of the CDR3: TGTGCCAGCAGTGAAAGGGGGACAACCTATGGCTACACCTTC.

This chain links TRBV7-9 with TRBJ1-2, with 12 bases aligning to TRBD1. CDR3 length: 15 amino acids. V shed 5 bases and J 4 bases; nucleotides not matched to a gene: 5. CDR1 is SEHNR and CDR2 is FQNEAQ in the germline V gene (reference sequence). The CDR3: CASSKGTGGTYGYTF. CDR3 bases: TGTGCCAGCAGCAAAGGGACAGGGGGCACCTATGGCTACACCTTC.

This clone showed up just once. The chain couples TRBV10-3 to TRBJ2-1, with D tentatively TRBD2 (5 bases). CDR1 and CDR2 from the germline V gene are ENHRY and SYGVKD. The CDR3 has 15 amino acids. Trimming removed 0 bases from V and 9 bases from J, with 15 bases in between. CDR3 region: CAISESEGAWGEQFF. The CDR3 DNA follows: TGTGCCATCAGTGAGTCTGAGGGAGCTTGGGGTGAGCAGTTCTTC.

The rearrangement joins TRBV6-4 to TRBJ2-7, with 7 bases that match TRBD2. Germline-derived CDR1 and CDR2 are MRHNA and SNTAGT. There are 18 residues in the CDR3. V lost 11 bases, J lost 3 bases, and 25 bases stayed unmatched. The CDR3 nucleotides are TGTGCCTCCTTTCTGGGGCTAGCGGAGGATGAGGGGTTCTACGAGCAGTACTTC. Amino acids: CASFLGLAEDEGFYEQYF.

V and J are TRBV30 and TRBJ1-4; TRBD1 is a possible D gene (6 bases). Germline values: CDR1 GTSNPN, CDR2 SVGIG (reference sequence). CDR3 size: 15 residues. V lost 0 bases and J lost 7, with 15 bases in between. In DNA form, the CDR3 reads TGTGCCTGGAGTGTCGGACAGCGGGGGGTTGAAAAACTGTTTTTT. It encodes CAWSVGQRGVEKLFF.

This chain links TRBV5-1 with TRBJ2-7, with no clear D. V lost 1 base to trimming and J lost 4 bases, with 9 bases between them. This CDR3 contains 13 residues. From germline, CDR1 is SGHRS and CDR2 YFSETQ. The CDR3 DNA is TGCGCCAGCAGCTTGCCCCCACATTACGAGCAGTACTTC. Its protein is CASSLPPHYEQYF.

The chain combines TRBV2 with TRBJ2-3; 13 bases are shared with TRBD2. Germline CDR1 SNHLY, CDR2 FYNNEI. The CDR3 runs 15 residues. V lost 9 bases to trimming and J lost 3 bases; unmatched junction nucleotides: 6. The CDR3, as DNA: TGTGCCAGGGGAACGACTAGCGGGAGGACAGATACGCAGTATTTT. Its translation: CARGTTSGRTDTQYF.